This T cell receptor (beta chain) was observed in a study of blood T cells in healthy people across ages. The CDR3 length is 16 residues. Trimming took 3 bases from V and 1 from J; bases not matched to a gene: 6. Each donor's blood draw was 8.5 to 10 milliliters of peripheral blood. Through a sample-barcoded 5' primer and a J-beta primer mix, a second PCR was run for roughly 7 to 12 cycles. Researchers report that a template-switch adaptor with 12 random nucleotides tagged each cDNA molecule. TCRdb re-analysed the 5' RACE reads in MiXCR, keeping a single row per CDR3 protein. Of about 640,000 distinct CDR3 sequences in the sample, under 65% were seen once.

This sequence joins TRBV12-3 or TRBV12-4 and TRBJ2-5; TRBD1 matches 9 bases. The sequenced sample consisted of blood. This clonotype was sampled from a man aged 55 to 69 in good health. This CDR3 is CASSLGDRAGQETQYF. DNA for the CDR3: TGTGCCAGCAGTTTGGGGGACAGGGCAGGCCAAGAGACCCAGTACTTC.